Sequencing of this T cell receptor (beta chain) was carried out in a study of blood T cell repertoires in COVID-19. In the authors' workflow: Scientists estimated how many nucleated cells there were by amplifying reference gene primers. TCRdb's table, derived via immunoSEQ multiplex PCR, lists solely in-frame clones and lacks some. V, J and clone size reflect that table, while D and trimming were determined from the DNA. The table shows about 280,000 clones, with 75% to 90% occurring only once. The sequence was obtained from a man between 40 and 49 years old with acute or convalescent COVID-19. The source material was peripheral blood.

The CDR3 nucleotides read TGTGCCAGCAGCTTAGTGATCGGACAGGACACCTACGAGCAGTACTTC. Residues: CASSLVIGQDTYEQYF. The gene calls are TRBV5-6 and TRBJ2-7; 7 bases align to TRBD1. In germline, CDR1 is SGHDT, CDR2 YYEEEE. The V gene end was trimmed by 2 bases and the J gene end by 2 bases; junction bases not matched to a gene: 10. This CDR3 spans 16 amino acids.